The 2 T cell receptor beta chains reported below all come from one sample, sequenced in a study of PD-L1 blockade in urothelial cancer. Documented time point: pretreatment peripheral blood. Sequencing was performed with immunoSEQ multiplex PCR; in TCRdb, only in-frame clones are kept and a portion is missing. The sample has tens of thousands of clones; approximately 88% are singletons. The starting material was PBMCs, obtained around atezolizumab (anti-PD-L1) treatment. These receptors were taken from a middle-aged man with urothelial cancer.

This clone was found a few times. The chain combines TRBV5-1 with TRBJ1-1; TRBD1 agrees at 8 bases. CDR3 size: 14 residues. Germline V gene lookup returns CDR1 SGHRS and CDR2 YFSETQ. The junction had 3 bases not matched to a gene; V was cut back by 2 bases and J by 3 bases. This CDR3 is CASSLQGGDTEAFF. CDR3 coding DNA: TGCGCCAGCAGCTTACAGGGGGGCGACACTGAAGCTTTCTTT. The whole variable domain, filled in from reference TRBV5-1 and TRBJ1-1, reads KAGVTQTPRYLIKTRGQQVTLSCSPISGHRSVSWYQQTPGQGLQFLFEYFSETQRNKGNFPGRFSGRQFSNSRSEMNVSTLELGDSALYLCASSLQGGDTEAFFGQGTRLTVV.

For this clone: The same CDR3 can be traced to other DNA sequences in this sample. This chain links TRBV6-1 with TRBJ2-5, with TRBD2 identical over 11 bases. V dropped 2 bases and J dropped 1; count of bases not matched to a gene: 0. CDR3 length: 15 residues. CDR1 and CDR2 (germline): MNHNS, SASEGT. The CDR3 DNA follows: TGTGCCAGCAGTGAACTAGCGGGAGGCCAAGAGACCCAGTACTTC. Translating gives CASSELAGGQETQYF.